These 3 T cell receptor beta chains came from one sample sequenced in a study of CD8+ T cells in alopecia areata. Described treatment: oral pan-JAK inhibitor, 5-10 mg twice daily. TCR sequencing used cDNA made by reverse transcription of extracted RNA. TCRdb keeps only in-frame clones here, not all; method: immunoSEQ multiplex PCR. The sample holds about 70,000 clones; approximately 28% are singletons and the top ten take around 14%. The sample was CD8+ T cells sorted from blood, taken at week 4, from a patient treated with tofacitinib. These receptors were collected from a human donor with alopecia areata.

This clone was seen more than once but under ten times. The V gene is TRBV4-2, the J gene TRBJ2-7, with 8 bases that match TRBD2. The V gene's germline CDR1 is LGHNA and CDR2 YNFKEQ. The V and J ends lost 1 base and 5 bases, in that order; junction bases with no gene match: 16. The CDR3 covers 18 residues. The CDR3 coding sequence is TGTGCCAGCAGCCAAGGGGGGTCATGGAGTAGCGGGATCCACGAGCAGTACTTC. It encodes CASSQGGSWSSGIHEQYF.

The chain links TRBV7-2 to TRBJ1-2; TRBD1 might be the D (5 bases). The germline CDR1 and CDR2 sequences are SGHTA and FQGNSA. V lost 0 bases and J 10 bases, leaving 21 bases between the germline ends. This CDR3 has 16 residues. CDR3 protein: CASSLALGVEANLYTF. In nucleotides, the CDR3 is TGTGCCAGCAGCTTAGCGCTAGGGGTCGAAGCCAATCTCTACACCTTC.

In this sample, this clone turned up a few times. J is TRBJ2-7 and V is TRBV27; perhaps D is TRBD1 or TRBD2 (5 bases each). The germline V gene has CDR1 MNHEY and CDR2 SMNVEV (reference sequence). The CDR3 loop spans 14 amino acids. V gave up 5 bases and J gave up 5 bases, with 16 bases separating them. The CDR3 reads CASSTPGPLNEQYF. The DNA for the CDR3 is TGTGCCAGCAGTACCCCGGGACCCCTCAACGAGCAGTACTTC.